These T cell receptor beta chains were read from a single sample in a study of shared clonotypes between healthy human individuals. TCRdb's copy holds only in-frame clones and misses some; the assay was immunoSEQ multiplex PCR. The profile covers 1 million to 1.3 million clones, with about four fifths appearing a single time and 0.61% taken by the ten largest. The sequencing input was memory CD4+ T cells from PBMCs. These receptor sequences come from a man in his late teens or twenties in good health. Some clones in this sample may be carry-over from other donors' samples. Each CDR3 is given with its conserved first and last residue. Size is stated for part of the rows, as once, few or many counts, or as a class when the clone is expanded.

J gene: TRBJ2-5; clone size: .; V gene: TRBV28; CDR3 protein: CASKIPGQERETQYF
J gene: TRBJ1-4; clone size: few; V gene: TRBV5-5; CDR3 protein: CASSLIRGSEKLFF
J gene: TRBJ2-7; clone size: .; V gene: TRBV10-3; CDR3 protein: CAISEYSEAEQYF
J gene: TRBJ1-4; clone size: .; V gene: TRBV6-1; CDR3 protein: CASSEYGGREKLFF
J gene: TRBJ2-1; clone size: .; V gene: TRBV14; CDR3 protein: CASSQDRVGNEQFF
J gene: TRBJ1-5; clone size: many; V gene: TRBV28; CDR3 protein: CASSSPSLGFQGGSAQHF
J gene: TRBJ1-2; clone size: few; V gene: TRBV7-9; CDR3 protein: CASSPRGGYGYTF
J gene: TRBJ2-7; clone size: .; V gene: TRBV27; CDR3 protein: CASSPLWVAGSYEQYF
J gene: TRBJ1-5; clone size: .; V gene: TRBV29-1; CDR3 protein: CSARDRGQPQHF
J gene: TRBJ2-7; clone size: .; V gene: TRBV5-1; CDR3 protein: CASRSRGQNYEQYF
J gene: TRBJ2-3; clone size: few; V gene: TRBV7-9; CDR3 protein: CASSYTSGRPTDTQYF
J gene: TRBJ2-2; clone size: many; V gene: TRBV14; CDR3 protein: CASSQDVYGSITGELFF
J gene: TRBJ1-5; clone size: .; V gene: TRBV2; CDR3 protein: CASQIHARGDQPQHF
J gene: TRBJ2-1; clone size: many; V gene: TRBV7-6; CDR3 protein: CASSPLPGTDYNEQFF
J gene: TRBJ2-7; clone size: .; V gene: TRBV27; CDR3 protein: CASSWRREWNYEQYF
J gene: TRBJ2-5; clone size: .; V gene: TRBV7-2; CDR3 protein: CASSLQTGRETQYF
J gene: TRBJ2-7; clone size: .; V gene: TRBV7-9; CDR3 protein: CASSLNAPPGGRYEQYF
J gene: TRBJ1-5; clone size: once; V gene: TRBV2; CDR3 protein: CASSASELQPQHF
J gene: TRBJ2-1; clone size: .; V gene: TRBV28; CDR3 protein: CASRPSGRYNEQFF
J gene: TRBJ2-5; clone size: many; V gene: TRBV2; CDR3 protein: CASSEWDTRGTQYF